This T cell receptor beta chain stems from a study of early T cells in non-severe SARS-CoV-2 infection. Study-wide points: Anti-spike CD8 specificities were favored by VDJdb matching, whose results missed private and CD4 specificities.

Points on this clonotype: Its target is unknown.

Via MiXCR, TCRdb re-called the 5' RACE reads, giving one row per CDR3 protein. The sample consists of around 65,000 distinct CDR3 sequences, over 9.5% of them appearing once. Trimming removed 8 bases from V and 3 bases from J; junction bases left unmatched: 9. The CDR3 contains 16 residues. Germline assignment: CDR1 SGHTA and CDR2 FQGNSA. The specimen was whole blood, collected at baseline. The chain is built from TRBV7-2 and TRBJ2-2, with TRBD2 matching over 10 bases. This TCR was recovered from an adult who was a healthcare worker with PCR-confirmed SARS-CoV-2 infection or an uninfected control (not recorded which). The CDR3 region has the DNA TGTGCCAGCGGTACTAGCGGGGCGACGGACACCGGGGAGCTGTTTTTT. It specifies CASGTSGATDTGELFF.